This record covers a single T cell receptor (beta chain). As yet, its antigen is unknown. The data originate from a study of T-cell reconstitution after alpha-beta-depleted transplantation in children. Overall study results and limits: Newly produced T cells mostly accounted for T-cell counts and diversity one year post-transplant.

Unique molecular identifiers tagged the TCRbeta library. MiXCR, run by TCRdb on the PCR reads, gives a single entry per CDR3 protein. Of about 210,000 distinct CDR3 sequences detected, approximately 17% appear once; the ten largest clones hold approximately 40%. Deletions cut 2 bases from V and 0 bases from J, with 8 bases between. This CDR3 region has 13 residues. Germline CDR1 and CDR2: DFQATT and SNEGSKA (reference sequence). The sample consisted of PBMCs, mostly from graft donor cells, taken 360 days after TCRalphabeta/CD19-depleted stem cell transplant. The clonotype comes from a male patient between 2 and 15 years old who had a stem cell transplant for acute lymphoblastic leukemia, so the T cells may come from the graft donor. This chain uses TRBV20-1 with TRBJ2-7; D is unresolved. CDR3 in DNA: TGCAGTGCTAGACCCCGGAGCTCCTACGAGCAGTACTTC. It is translated as CSARPRSSYEQYF.